This T cell receptor beta chain originates from a study of T cells after yellow fever vaccination. Overall study: Preparation of fractions with low cell numbers was performed using SMART-Seq v4 Ultra Low Input.

Germline loops: CDR1 DFQATT, CDR2 SNEGSKA (reference sequence). This CDR3 is built from 14 residues. V lost 0 bases and J lost 1, with 9 bases in between. There are a few counts of this clonotype. TCRdb reanalysed the 5' RACE reads using MiXCR and keeps one entry per CDR3 protein. This table holds 450,000 to 550,000 distinct CDR3 sequences, just over 20% found once. The chain joins TRBV20-1 to TRBJ2-5; D gene unclear. The sample was PBMCs, taken approximately 20 days after the first yellow fever vaccination. The receptor was derived from a man aged 18 to 30 who received the YFV17D yellow fever vaccine. In DNA form, the CDR3 reads TGCAGTGCTAGAGATACGGGTACCCAAGAGACCCAGTACTTC. Protein sequence: CSARDTGTQETQYF.